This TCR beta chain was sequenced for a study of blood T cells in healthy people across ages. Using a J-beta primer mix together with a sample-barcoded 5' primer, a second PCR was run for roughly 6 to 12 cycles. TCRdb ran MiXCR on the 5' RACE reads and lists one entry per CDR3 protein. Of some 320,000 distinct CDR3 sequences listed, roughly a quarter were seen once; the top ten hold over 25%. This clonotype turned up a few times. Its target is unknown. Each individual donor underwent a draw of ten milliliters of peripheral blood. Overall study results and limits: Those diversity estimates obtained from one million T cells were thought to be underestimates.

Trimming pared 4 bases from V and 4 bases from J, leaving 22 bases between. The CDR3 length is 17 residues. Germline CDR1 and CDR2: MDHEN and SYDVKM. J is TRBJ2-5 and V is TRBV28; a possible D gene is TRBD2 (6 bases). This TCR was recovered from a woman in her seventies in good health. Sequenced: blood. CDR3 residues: CASSYGGAGGVRETQYF. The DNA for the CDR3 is TGTGCCAGCAGTTACGGTGGCGCAGGAGGGGTCAGAGAGACCCAGTACTTC.